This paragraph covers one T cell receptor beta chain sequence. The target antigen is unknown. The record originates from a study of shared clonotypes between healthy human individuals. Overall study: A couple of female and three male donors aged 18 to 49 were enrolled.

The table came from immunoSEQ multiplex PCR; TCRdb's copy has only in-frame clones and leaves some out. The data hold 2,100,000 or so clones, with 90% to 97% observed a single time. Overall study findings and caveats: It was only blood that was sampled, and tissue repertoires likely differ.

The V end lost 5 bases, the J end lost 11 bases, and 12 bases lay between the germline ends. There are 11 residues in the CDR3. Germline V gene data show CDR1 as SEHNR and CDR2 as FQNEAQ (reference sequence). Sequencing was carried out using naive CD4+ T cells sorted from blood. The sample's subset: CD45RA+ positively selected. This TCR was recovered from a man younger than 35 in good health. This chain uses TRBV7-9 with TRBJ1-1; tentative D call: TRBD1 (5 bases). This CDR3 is CASSRTWGAFF. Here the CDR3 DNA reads TGTGCCAGCAGCCGGACTTGGGGGGCTTTCTTT.